What follows are 25 T cell receptor beta chains derived from one specimen sequenced in a study of blood T cells in healthy people across ages (dated by TCRdb to about 2015). The library was made by 5' RACE. These reads were obtained on an Illumina HiSeq 2500. A second 7 to 11 cycle PCR used a sample-barcoded 5' primer and a J-beta primer mix. TCRdb's own reprocessing of the public reads used fastp at Q25 and MiXCR and kept productive beta chains. Each CDR3 protein gets just one entry, which takes the most common genes and DNA from the rows behind it. The sample table contains around 1,100,000 distinct CDR3 sequences; only one count was recorded for 35% to 40% of them. In total, the top ten clones hold around 13% of the sample. The sample taken for sequencing was blood. The receptor source for this set is a man younger than 30 in good health.

The V call is TRBV6-5, the J call TRBJ2-7, with a possible D match to TRBD1 (6 bases). Germline CDR1 MNHEY, CDR2 SVGAGI. V was trimmed by 6 bases and J by 6 bases, leaving 15 bases between them. The CDR3 is 13 amino acids. In DNA, the CDR3 is TGTGCCAGCAGATCGATTCAGGGGTGCGAGCAGTACTTC. The encoded protein is CASRSIQGCEQYF.

In this sample, this clonotype turned up a few times. This CDR3 reads CSVVLPLVGEQFF. Written as DNA, the CDR3 is TGCAGCGTTGTACTCCCTCTTGTAGGTGAGCAGTTCTTC. This rearrangement joins TRBV29-1 to TRBJ2-1; D not certain. Germline V CDR1 and CDR2: SQVTM, ANQGSEA. V lost 4 bases and J 9 bases, leaving 16 bases between the germline ends. The CDR3 runs to 13 residues.

The V and J genes are TRBV20-1 and TRBJ2-3, with D tentatively TRBD2 (5 bases). The length of the CDR3 is 12 residues. Germline assignment: CDR1 DFQATT and CDR2 SNEGSKA (reference sequence). The V and J ends lost 8 bases and 0 bases respectively, with 9 bases between them. CDR3 residues: CSSGLSTDTQYF. The DNA of the CDR3 is TGCAGTAGCGGTTTAAGCACAGATACGCAGTATTTT.

This clonotype showed up just a few times. This chain connects TRBV4-3 to TRBJ2-1; 7 nucleotides line up with TRBD2. With V trimmed by 0 bases and J by 6 bases, 8 bases remained unmatched. CDR1 and CDR2 (germline): LGHNA, YSLEER. The CDR3 runs to 16 residues. The CDR3 sequence is CASSQEPSGVTNEQFF. Written as DNA, the CDR3 is TGCGCCAGCAGCCAAGAGCCCAGCGGGGTTACCAATGAGCAGTTCTTC.

This clonotype was detected a few times. CDR3 DNA sequence: TGTGCCAGTTGGGGGACGGCTAGCACAGATACGCAGTATTTT. The encoded protein is CASWGTASTDTQYF. The rearrangement links TRBV6-5 to TRBJ2-3, with D possibly being TRBD1 or TRBD2 (5 bases each). Germline V gene sequence: CDR1 MNHEY, CDR2 SVGAGI. V dropped 9 bases and J dropped 0 bases, with 13 bases sitting between them. The CDR3 totals 14 residues.

The J gene is TRBJ2-5, the V gene TRBV5-6, with D uncertain. V dropped 4 bases and J dropped 4 bases, with 8 bases sitting between them. This CDR3 has 12 residues. Germline CDR1 and CDR2: SGHDT and YYEEEE. The CDR3 DNA reads TGTGCCAGCAGCCAGATCCCAGAGACCCAGTACTTC. Its protein is CASSQIPETQYF.

The chain is built from TRBV12-3 or TRBV12-4 and TRBJ1-2, with D perhaps TRBD1 (6 bases). Trimming removed 0 bases from V and 2 bases from J, with 13 bases in between. The length of the CDR3 is 16 residues. As DNA, the CDR3 is TGTGCCAGCAGTTTAGCGCGGGGACACCTCAACTATGGCTACACCTTC. As protein: CASSLARGHLNYGYTF.

The V call is TRBV4-2, the J call TRBJ2-3; TRBD2 agrees at 12 bases. This CDR3 contains 18 residues. The J segment lost 0 bases and the V segment lost 4 bases, leaving 8 bases of the junction unmatched. CDR1 LGHNA and CDR2 YNFKEQ come from the germline V gene. This CDR3 reads CASSLWTSGAMSTDTQYF. As DNA, the CDR3 is TGTGCCAGCAGCCTGTGGACTAGCGGGGCGATGAGCACAGATACGCAGTATTTT.

This chain connects TRBV4-3 to TRBJ1-2, with a tentative D call TRBD1 (5 bases). The CDR3 is 15 residues long. The germline V gene has CDR1 LGHNA and CDR2 YSLEER. Trimming cost V 0 bases and J 4 bases, with 12 bases left between them. CDR3 in DNA: TGCGCCAGCAGCCAAGAGGCAACAGGCCCCTATGGCTACACCTTC. Translating it yields CASSQEATGPYGYTF.

V is TRBV7-2 and J is TRBJ1-2; the D gene is possibly TRBD1 (6 bases). Between the trimmed V and J ends, which lost 4 bases and 8 bases, there was a span of 17 bases. The CDR3 is 14 amino acids. Per the germline V gene, CDR1 is SGHTA and CDR2 is FQGNSA. The CDR3 coding sequence is TGTGCCAGCAGCTCAACCACGGAACAGGGAGGCTACACCTTC. Translating it yields CASSSTTEQGGYTF.

The chain employs TRBV6-2 or TRBV6-3 and TRBJ1-4, with a possible D match to TRBD1 (5 bases). The CDR3 is 16 residues long. Between the trimmed V and J ends, which lost 7 bases and 5 bases, there was a span of 20 bases. In germline, CDR1 is MNHEY, CDR2 SVGEGT. The CDR3 protein is CASTGPGANRNEKLFF. As DNA, the CDR3 is TGTGCCAGCACCGGTCCTGGGGCGAACAGGAATGAAAAACTGTTTTTT.

The J gene is TRBJ1-4, the V gene TRBV7-9, with D perhaps matching TRBD1 (5 bases). The V and J ends lost 5 bases and 5 bases respectively, with 12 bases between them. Germline lookup yields CDR1 SEHNR and CDR2 FQNEAQ (reference sequence). This CDR3 comprises 14 residues. CDR3: CASSPPGGNEKLFF. The DNA of the CDR3 is TGTGCCAGCAGCCCTCCGGGGGGGAATGAAAAACTGTTTTTT.

This clonotype was detected a few times. The gene calls are TRBV5-1 and TRBJ2-5; 9 bases align to TRBD2. The CDR3 spans 15 residues. J was trimmed by 11 bases and V by 4 bases; bases with no gene match: 15. Germline CDR1 and CDR2: SGHRS and YFSETQ. The CDR3 is CASSDPSGAYNEQYF. In DNA form, the CDR3 reads TGCGCCAGCAGCGACCCTAGCGGGGCCTACAATGAGCAGTACTTC.

This clonotype was counted only a few times. This rearrangement joins TRBV5-1 to TRBJ2-1; D unresolved. Germline V gives CDR1 SGHRS, CDR2 YFSETQ. This CDR3 has 13 residues. V was clipped by 2 bases and J by 4 bases, with 7 bases between them. CDR3 in amino acids: CASSFGFYNEQFF. The CDR3 DNA follows: TGCGCCAGCAGCTTTGGGTTTTACAATGAGCAGTTCTTC.

The chain uses TRBV20-1 and TRBJ2-1; D is perhaps TRBD2 (5 bases). The CDR3 length is 13 residues. Trimming removed 5 bases at V and 6 bases at J, with 14 bases between. The germline V gene has CDR1 DFQATT and CDR2 SNEGSKA (reference sequence). CDR3 bases: TGCAGTGCTTTTTCCCCGGAGGTCAATGAGCAGTTCTTC. Amino acid sequence: CSAFSPEVNEQFF.

This clonotype was detected only a few times. This rearrangement joins TRBV9 to TRBJ1-1; 8 bases are a match to TRBD1. The V and J ends lost 4 bases and 1 base, in that order; junction bases with no gene match: 6. Germline CDR1 and CDR2: SGDLS and YYNGEE. The CDR3 is made up of 15 amino acids. CDR3 loop: CASSSGGGKNTEAFF. The CDR3 nucleotides read TGTGCCAGCAGCTCAGGGGGCGGCAAGAACACTGAAGCTTTCTTT.

The sample holds many counts of this clonotype. The chain links TRBV5-1 to TRBJ2-3; 7 bases map to TRBD1. Per the germline V gene, CDR1 is SGHRS and CDR2 is YFSETQ. Trimming cost V 3 bases and J 2 bases; bases outside gene matches: 3. The CDR3 is 14 amino acids. CDR3 residues: CASSSGQDTDTQYF. CDR3 nucleotides: TGCGCCAGCAGCTCCGGACAGGACACAGATACGCAGTATTTT.

The V gene is TRBV6-6, the J gene TRBJ2-7; 10 positions agree with TRBD2. There are 16 residues in the CDR3. Germline V gives CDR1 MNHNY, CDR2 SVGAGI (reference sequence). V lost 2 bases to trimming and J lost 0 bases; unmatched junction nucleotides: 4. CDR3 loop: CASSYKGLADSYEQYF. CDR3 bases: TGTGCCAGCAGTTACAAAGGACTAGCGGACTCCTACGAGCAGTACTTC.

This clonotype has just a few counts. The J gene is TRBJ2-2, the V gene TRBV7-2; 8 nucleotides agree with TRBD2. Trimming at V came to 3 bases and at J to 3 bases, leaving 6 bases not matched to a gene. This CDR3 region has 16 residues. Germline V CDR1 and CDR2: SGHTA, FQGNSA. DNA of the CDR3: TGTGCCAGCAGCTTTTTTAGCGGGGTGTACACCGGGGAGCTGTTTTTT. The encoded protein is CASSFFSGVYTGELFF.

This clonotype was recorded a few times. The chain carries TRBV20-1 and TRBJ1-2; D ambiguous. Per the germline V gene, CDR1 is DFQATT and CDR2 is SNEGSKA (reference sequence). The germline V and J ends were trimmed by 8 bases and 0 bases, with 13 bases remaining between them. The CDR3 loop spans 13 amino acids. This CDR3 reads CSSAGPPNYGYTF. The CDR3 DNA reads TGCAGTTCCGCAGGTCCCCCTAACTATGGCTACACCTTC.

The chain combines TRBV2 with TRBJ1-2, with 7 bases matching TRBD1. The CDR3 sequence is 15 residues long. The J segment lost 1 base and the V segment lost 6 bases, leaving 8 bases of the junction unmatched. Germline CDR1 and CDR2: SNHLY and FYNNEI. As DNA, the CDR3 is TGTGCCAGCAGATCCGACAGGGAGCATAACTATGGCTACACCTTC. This codes for CASRSDREHNYGYTF.

This rearrangement joins TRBV12-3 or TRBV12-4 to TRBJ1-5, with 8 bases matching TRBD1. V was clipped by 5 bases and J by 7 bases; unmatched bases: 4. There are 13 residues in the CDR3. The CDR3 DNA sequence: TGTGCCAGCAGTAATGACAGGGGCCAGCCCCAGCATTTT. Protein sequence: CASSNDRGQPQHF.

The sample holds a few counts of this clonotype. The chain uses TRBV6-2 or TRBV6-3 and TRBJ1-1; D is uncertain. The V end lost 7 bases, the J end lost 5 bases, and 11 bases lay between the germline ends. The germline gives CDR1 MNHEY, CDR2 SVGEGT. CDR3 length equals 12 residues. This CDR3 reads CASTYGSTEAFF. The CDR3 DNA reads TGTGCCAGCACCTACGGGAGTACTGAAGCTTTCTTT.

The gene calls are TRBV5-1 and TRBJ2-1, with 13 bases matching TRBD2. Germline V lookup: CDR1 SGHRS, CDR2 YFSETQ. The CDR3 has 13 residues. After removal of 5 bases from V and 10 bases from J, the junction contained 3 bases not matched to a gene. Here the CDR3 reads CASSRLAGGEQFF. The CDR3 bases are TGCGCCAGCAGTCGACTAGCGGGGGGCGAGCAGTTCTTC. Filled out from reference TRBV5-1 and TRBJ2-1, the complete variable domain reads KAGVTQTPRYLIKTRGQQVTLSCSPISGHRSVSWYQQTPGQGLQFLFEYFSETQRNKGNFPGRFSGRQFSNSRSEMNVSTLELGDSALYLCASSRLAGGEQFFGPGTRLTVL.

J is TRBJ2-3 and V is TRBV7-8; D is unresolved. There are 16 residues in the CDR3. From germline, CDR1 is SGHVS and CDR2 FQNEAQ. With 1 base removed from V and 2 bases from J, the gap between germline ends came to 13 bases. The CDR3 region has the DNA TGTGCCAGCAGCTTAGGCCCTGTGACAAACACAGATACGCAGTATTTT. Translating it yields CASSLGPVTNTDTQYF.